The 29 T cell receptor beta chains in this list originate from one sample, sequenced in a study of Graves' ophthalmopathy and Graves' hyperthyroidism (dated by TCRdb to the late 2010s). These reads were obtained on an Illumina HiSeq 2000. For repertoire sequencing, TCR beta CDR3 regions were amplified from RNA transcripts. The first round of RT-PCR was done with HTBI primers and the Qiagen OneStep RT-PCR kit, and was followed by a second round of multiplex PCR, then size selection and purification. Starting from the raw public reads, TCRdb applied fastp trimming at Q25, assembled clones with MiXCR and retained in-frame beta chains. Rows merge per CDR3 protein into single entries with the most common DNA and genes. The sample table records under 200,000 distinct CDR3 sequences; about 40% of these occur just once. Roughly 6% of the sample lies in the top ten. Sequenced: peripheral blood. The receptors originated from a woman aged 35 to 49 with Graves' ophthalmopathy. Donor details come from another sample of the same person, matched by shared clones.

This chain links TRBV11-2 with TRBJ2-5; 8 bases align to TRBD2. CDR1 and CDR2 from the germline V gene are SGHAT and FQNNGV. The CDR3 is 16 residues long. Unmatched junction bases numbered 13, after V lost 6 bases and J lost 4 bases. The CDR3: CASSLTGTRGRETQYF. The CDR3 DNA reads as TGTGCCAGCAGTCTTACCGGGACTAGAGGGCGAGAGACCCAGTACTTC.

The chain joins TRBV7-3 to TRBJ2-7; 7 bases align to TRBD1. The germline V gene encodes CDR1 SGHTA and CDR2 FQGTGA. V lost 5 bases, J lost 5 bases, and 9 bases stayed unmatched. The CDR3 has 14 residues. CDR3 sequence: CASSRTGSSDEQYF. CDR3 nucleotide sequence: TGTGCCAGCAGCCGGACAGGAAGTTCCGACGAGCAGTACTTC.

This clonotype was seen at least ten times. The genes are TRBV12-3 or TRBV12-4 and TRBJ2-5; no clear D gene. V was pared by 3 bases and J by 4 bases, with 9 bases between. CDR3 length equals 13 residues. In nucleotides, the CDR3 is TGTGCCAGCAGTTTTGAGGTGGGAGAGACCCAGTACTTC. This gives the protein CASSFEVGETQYF.

This clonotype was recorded many times. The chain is built from TRBV7-6 and TRBJ1-6, with 9 bases aligning to TRBD1. The junction had 5 bases not matched to a gene; V was cut back by 2 bases and J by 9 bases. Germline CDR1 is SGHVS and CDR2 is FNYEAQ. The CDR3 length is 15 residues. The CDR3 here is CASSLMTGGTSPLHF. CDR3 coding DNA: TGTGCCAGCAGCTTAATGACAGGGGGTACTTCACCCCTCCACTTT.

This clonotype was found many times. This chain links TRBV20-1 with TRBJ1-6; tentative D call: TRBD1 (5 bases). Trimming shortened V by 3 bases and J by 2 bases, and 5 bases separated the two germline ends. The germline V gene has CDR1 DFQATT and CDR2 SNEGSKA (reference sequence). The CDR3 loop spans 13 amino acids. This CDR3 reads CSARDTYNSPLHF. DNA for the CDR3: TGCAGTGCTAGGGACACCTATAATTCACCCCTCCACTTT.

This clonotype was detected many times. V gene TRBV6-4 combines with J gene TRBJ1-1; D gene unclear. V shed 2 bases and J shed 0 bases, with 4 bases lying between them. CDR1 is MRHNA and CDR2 is SNTAGT in the germline V gene. This CDR3 is 13 amino acids long. Here the CDR3 reads CASSDGLNTEAFF. For the CDR3, the DNA is TGTGCCAGCAGTGACGGGTTGAACACTGAAGCTTTCTTT.

Remarks on this clonotype: The germline gene is not matched at one end of the junction; a read error may be the cause. The rearrangement uses TRBV6-1 and TRBJ2-7; D may correspond to TRBD1 or TRBD2 (5 bases each). The germline gives CDR1 MNHNS, CDR2 SASEGT. This CDR3 spans 14 amino acids. The CDR3 reads CASSATGQVYEQYF. CDR3 sequence (DNA): TGTGCCAGTAGTGCCACGGGGCAGGTCTACGAGCAGTACTTC.

J is TRBJ1-1 and V is TRBV6-2 or TRBV6-3, with unresolved D. V was clipped by 6 bases and J by 1 base, with 12 bases between them. Germline V gives CDR1 MNHEY, CDR2 SVGEGT. The CDR3 runs 14 residues. The CDR3 sequence: CASRNGNWNTEAFF. The CDR3 bases are TGTGCCAGCAGGAACGGGAATTGGAACACTGAAGCTTTCTTT.

The chain couples TRBV7-2 to TRBJ2-7, with a tentative D call TRBD2 (5 bases). This CDR3 is 14 amino acids long. Germline CDR1 SGHTA, CDR2 FQGNSA. V was trimmed by 4 bases and J by 5 bases, leaving 15 bases between them. This CDR3 is CASSSRGLTDEQYF. CDR3 DNA sequence: TGTGCCAGCAGCTCAAGAGGGCTAACCGACGAGCAGTACTTC.

As DNA, the CDR3 is TGTGCCAGCAGTCAGACAGGGGGGTATGGTCAGCCCCAGCATTTT. It is translated as CASSQTGGYGQPQHF. V and J are TRBV6-2 or TRBV6-3 and TRBJ1-5; 9 nucleotides align to TRBD1. After removal of 5 bases from V and 6 bases from J, the junction contained 8 bases not matched to a gene. The length of the CDR3 is 15 residues. Looked up from germline, CDR1 is MNHEY and CDR2 is SVGEGT.

A few counts support this clonotype. V usage is TRBV12-3 or TRBV12-4 and J usage is TRBJ2-5; perhaps TRBD1 as D (6 bases). The CDR3 totals 15 residues. V shed 3 bases and J shed 1 base, with 12 bases lying between them. This chain's CDR3 is CASSFFQGSQETQYF. The DNA of the CDR3 is TGTGCCAGCAGTTTCTTCCAGGGGAGCCAAGAGACCCAGTACTTC.

For this clonotype: One end of the junction varies from germline; a read error may be responsible. J is TRBJ1-1 and V is TRBV24-1, with D possibly matching TRBD1 (6 bases). The CDR3 spans 12 residues. From germline, CDR1 is KGHDR and CDR2 SFDVKD. This chain's CDR3 is CASSPWGPEAFF. Here the CDR3 DNA reads TGTGCCAGCAGTCCCTGGGGGCCTGAAGCTTTCTTT.

The rearrangement joins TRBV6-1 to TRBJ1-3; D might be TRBD1 (5 bases). This CDR3 spans 13 amino acids. Germline V gene lookup returns CDR1 MNHNS and CDR2 SASEGT. The CDR3 DNA reads TGTGCTACTACCAGGGAGGGGAGAAACACCATATATTTT. Its translation: CATTREGRNTIYF.

The V call is TRBV29-1, the J call TRBJ1-3; D is possibly TRBD1 (6 bases). V was pared by 4 bases and J by 2 bases, with 9 bases between. The CDR3 totals 13 residues. Germline CDR1 and CDR2: SQVTM and ANQGSEA. CDR3 region: CSVVQGTGNTIYF. CDR3 DNA: TGCAGCGTTGTACAGGGCACTGGAAACACCATATATTTT.

The rearrangement joins TRBV27 to TRBJ2-7; possibly TRBD1 for D (6 bases). V was clipped by 5 bases and J by 1 base, with 15 bases between them. CDR3 length: 15 amino acids. Germline V CDR1 and CDR2: MNHEY, SMNVEV (reference sequence). CDR3 region: CASSPTRDRSYEQYF. As DNA, the CDR3 is TGTGCCAGCAGTCCCACAAGAGACAGGTCCTACGAGCAGTACTTC.

This clonotype was observed at least ten times. The chain recombines TRBV20-1 with TRBJ1-6, with TRBD1 identical over 7 bases. CDR1 DFQATT and CDR2 SNEGSKA come from the germline V gene (reference sequence). Trimming at V came to 2 bases and at J to 9 bases, leaving 7 bases not matched to a gene. The length of the CDR3 is 14 residues. CDR3 nucleotide sequence: TGCAGTGCTAGACGACAGGGCTTCGGTTCACCCCTCCACTTT. Amino acid sequence: CSARRQGFGSPLHF.

The J gene is TRBJ1-5, the V gene TRBV12-3 or TRBV12-4; no definite D call. The CDR3 contains 15 residues. V was cut by 6 bases and J by 1 base, with 13 bases left in between. The CDR3 is CASSRDGPSNQPQHF. DNA for the CDR3: TGTGCCAGCAGCCGCGACGGGCCCAGCAATCAGCCCCAGCATTTT.

This clonotype has ten or more counts. The CDR3 sequence: CASREGPEETQYF. CDR3 in DNA: TGTGCCAGCAGAGAGGGGCCGGAAGAGACCCAGTACTTC. The chain links TRBV2 to TRBJ2-5; D tentatively reads TRBD1 or TRBD2 (5 bases each). V was pared by 6 bases and J by 3 bases, with 11 bases between. Germline V gives CDR1 SNHLY, CDR2 FYNNEI. The CDR3 loop spans 13 amino acids.

This clonotype has at least ten counts. The chain joins TRBV28 to TRBJ1-1; D unclear. In germline, CDR1 is MDHEN, CDR2 SYDVKM. This CDR3 is 11 amino acids long. The V and J ends lost 2 bases and 11 bases respectively, with 9 bases between them. In DNA, the CDR3 is TGTGCCAGCAGTTTAGATACTCGGGCTTTCTTT. It yields the protein CASSLDTRAFF.

The count of this clonotype is one. The V and J genes are TRBV10-3 and TRBJ2-7, with 8 bases lining up with TRBD1. V was pared by 0 bases and J by 1 base, with 8 bases of the junction left unmatched. In germline, CDR1 is ENHRY, CDR2 SYGVKD. The CDR3 sequence is 17 residues long. Written as DNA, the CDR3 is TGTGCCATCAGTGAGTCCCGGTCTGACAGGGGTTCCTACGAGCAGTACTTC. Protein: CAISESRSDRGSYEQYF.

This chain's CDR3 is CATSDPTGVRGETQYF. In DNA form, the CDR3 reads TGTGCCACCAGTGATCCGACAGGGGTAAGGGGGGAGACCCAGTACTTC. This chain joins TRBV24-1 and TRBJ2-5, with 8 positions matching TRBD1. With 3 bases clipped from V and 5 bases from J, the junction kept 10 bases outside the gene matches. The CDR3 spans 16 residues. Looked up from germline, CDR1 is KGHDR and CDR2 is SFDVKD.

This clonotype was observed at least ten times. CDR3 protein: CASSPREGISNQPQHF. CDR3 sequence (DNA): TGTGCCAGCAGCCCCAGGGAGGGGATTAGCAATCAGCCCCAGCATTTT. The rearrangement joins TRBV27 to TRBJ1-5; D might be TRBD1 (5 bases). This CDR3 comprises 16 residues. Trimming cost V 6 bases and J 0 bases, with 15 bases left between them. Germline V gives CDR1 MNHEY, CDR2 SMNVEV (reference sequence).

This clonotype occurred many times. The chain carries TRBV15 and TRBJ2-2; 7 nucleotides align to TRBD1. After removal of 0 bases from V and 0 bases from J, the junction contained 1 base not matched to a gene. CDR1 is LNHNV, CDR2 YYDKDF, per germline (reference sequence). The CDR3 loop spans 16 amino acids. For the CDR3, the DNA is TGTGCCACCAGCAGAGATGGGACAGCGAACACCGGGGAGCTGTTTTTT. It is translated as CATSRDGTANTGELFF.

This clonotype was recorded many times. V gene TRBV7-2 combines with J gene TRBJ1-2, with D hard to call. Trimming removed 3 bases from V and 1 base from J, with 9 bases in between. Looked up from germline, CDR1 is SGHTA and CDR2 is FQGNSA. The CDR3 loop spans 14 amino acids. CDR3: CASSFGEINYGYTF. The DNA for the CDR3 is TGTGCCAGCAGCTTTGGGGAAATTAACTATGGCTACACCTTC. The variable domain in full, completed from reference TRBV7-2 and TRBJ1-2, reads GAGVSQSPSNKVTEKGKDVELRCDPISGHTALYWYRQSLGQGLEFLIYFQGNSAPDKSGLPSDRFSAERTGGSVSTLTIQRTQQEDSAVYLCASSFGEINYGYTFGSGTRLTVV.

This clonotype was detected a few times. The chain carries TRBV6-2 or TRBV6-3 and TRBJ1-1; TRBD1 agrees at 9 bases. J gave up 5 bases and V 5 bases, and 9 bases lay outside the gene matches. This CDR3 has 15 amino acids. Germline CDR1 reads MNHEY; CDR2 reads SVGEGT. The CDR3 DNA reads TGTGCCAGCAGTCGTCGGACAGGGGTGGGTACTGAAGCTTTCTTT. It is translated as CASSRRTGVGTEAFF.

This clonotype was seen ten or more times. V is TRBV12-3 or TRBV12-4 and J is TRBJ2-1, with a tentative D call TRBD2 (5 bases). This CDR3 has 14 amino acids. The V and J ends lost 3 bases and 9 bases respectively, with 15 bases between them. CDR3 sequence (DNA): TGTGCCAGCAGTTTTACCGGGGAAAGCACTGAGCAGTTCTTC. Its translation: CASSFTGESTEQFF.

The gene calls are TRBV7-2 and TRBJ2-7; D possibly corresponds to TRBD1 (6 bases). There are 14 residues in the CDR3. Germline values: CDR1 SGHTA, CDR2 FQGNSA. Trimming removed 5 bases at V and 5 bases at J, with 16 bases between. The CDR3 DNA reads TGTGCCAGCAGCCCGTCCCGGGACACACACGAGCAGTACTTC. This encodes CASSPSRDTHEQYF.

The J gene is TRBJ2-4, the V gene TRBV7-2, with D hard to call. The last part of the DNA fits TRBJ2-5 better; the J call may be wrong. CDR3 length: 13 residues. Germline V gene data show CDR1 as SGHTA and CDR2 as FQGNSA. The CDR3 DNA follows: TGTGCCAGCAGCTTAGCGTTAGAAGAGACCCAGTACTTC. Protein: CASSLALEETQYF.

The genes are TRBV24-1 and TRBJ1-1; TRBD1 might be the D (5 bases). CDR1 and CDR2 from the germline V gene are KGHDR and SFDVKD. The CDR3 is 12 residues long. V dropped 12 bases and J dropped 1 base, with 11 bases sitting between them. This CDR3 reads CAVQDPNTEAFF. The CDR3 DNA is TGTGCCGTACAGGATCCGAACACTGAAGCTTTCTTT.